This TCR beta chain was found in a study of blood T cell repertoires in COVID-19. Whole-study context: Acute and convalescent COVID-19 specimens originated in the United States, Italy and Spain. PBMCs, B-cell-depleted T cells, or T cells provided the cDNA or gDNA that made up the material.

Germline V lookup: CDR1 SGHTA, CDR2 FQGNSA. The CDR3 covers 13 residues. Trimming took 3 bases from V and 8 from J, leaving 13 bases between them. In the original workflow: Amplifying reference gene primers gave estimates of nucleated cell counts. Libraries were prepared by immunoSEQ multiplex PCR; TCRdb keeps only in-frame clonotypes and omits some of them. V and J calls and clone size come straight from that table; D and trimming were deduced from the DNA. The sample has 250,000 to 350,000 clones, 88% seen once. Sample: peripheral blood. This chain uses TRBV7-2 with TRBJ1-2, with D possibly being TRBD1 (5 bases). The receptor's source is a woman between 50 and 59 years old with active or convalescent COVID-19. In DNA form, the CDR3 reads TGTGCCAGCAGCTTCCAGGGTTTGGTAGGCTACACCTTC. Protein product: CASSFQGLVGYTF.